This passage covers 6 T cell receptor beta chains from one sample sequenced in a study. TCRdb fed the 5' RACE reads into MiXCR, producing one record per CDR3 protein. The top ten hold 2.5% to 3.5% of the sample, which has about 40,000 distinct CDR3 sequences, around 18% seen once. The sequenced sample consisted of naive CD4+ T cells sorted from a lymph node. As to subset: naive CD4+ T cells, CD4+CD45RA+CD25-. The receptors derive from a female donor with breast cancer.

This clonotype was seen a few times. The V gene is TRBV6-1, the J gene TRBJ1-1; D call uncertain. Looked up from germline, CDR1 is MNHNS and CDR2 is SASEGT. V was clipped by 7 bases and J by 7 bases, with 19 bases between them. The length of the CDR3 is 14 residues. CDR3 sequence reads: CASIQTFDGSEAFF. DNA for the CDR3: TGTGCCAGCATCCAAACCTTCGACGGGAGTGAAGCTTTCTTT.

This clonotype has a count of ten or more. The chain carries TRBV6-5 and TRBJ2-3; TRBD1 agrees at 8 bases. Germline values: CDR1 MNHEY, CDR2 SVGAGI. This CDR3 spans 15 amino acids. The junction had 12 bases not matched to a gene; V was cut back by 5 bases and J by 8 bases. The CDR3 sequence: CASSGGGQGASTQYF. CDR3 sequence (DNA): TGTGCCAGCAGTGGTGGAGGACAGGGTGCTAGTACGCAGTATTTT.

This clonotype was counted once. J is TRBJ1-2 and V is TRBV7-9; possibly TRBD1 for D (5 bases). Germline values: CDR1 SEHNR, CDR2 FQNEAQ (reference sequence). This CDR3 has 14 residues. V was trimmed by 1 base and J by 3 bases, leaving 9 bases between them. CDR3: CASSLVGTYYGYTF. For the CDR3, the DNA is TGTGCCAGCAGCTTAGTCGGGACTTACTATGGCTACACCTTC.

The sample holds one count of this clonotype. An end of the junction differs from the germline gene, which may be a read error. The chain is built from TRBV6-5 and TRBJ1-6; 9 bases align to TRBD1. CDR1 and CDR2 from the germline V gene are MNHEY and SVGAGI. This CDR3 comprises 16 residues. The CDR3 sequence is CTSSSPGQGKSSPLHF. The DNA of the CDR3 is TGTACCAGCAGTTCTCCGGGACAGGGAAAGAGCTCACCCCTCCACTTT.

CDR3 sequence reads: CSAAPLATGELFF. The CDR3 DNA is TGCAGTGCCGCACCGCTAGCGACCGGGGAGCTGTTTTTT. The chain has TRBV20-1 and TRBJ2-2, with D perhaps matching TRBD2 (6 bases). Germline CDR1 is DFQATT and CDR2 is SNEGSKA (reference sequence). V shed 6 bases and J shed 5 bases, with 13 bases lying between them. CDR3 length: 13 residues.

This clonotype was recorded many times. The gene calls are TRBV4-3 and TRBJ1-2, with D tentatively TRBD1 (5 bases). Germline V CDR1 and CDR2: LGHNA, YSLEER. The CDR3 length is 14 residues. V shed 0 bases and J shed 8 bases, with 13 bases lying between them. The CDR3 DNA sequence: TGCGCCAGCAGCCAAGATCGGGGGATGGGCGGCTACACCTTC. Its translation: CASSQDRGMGGYTF.